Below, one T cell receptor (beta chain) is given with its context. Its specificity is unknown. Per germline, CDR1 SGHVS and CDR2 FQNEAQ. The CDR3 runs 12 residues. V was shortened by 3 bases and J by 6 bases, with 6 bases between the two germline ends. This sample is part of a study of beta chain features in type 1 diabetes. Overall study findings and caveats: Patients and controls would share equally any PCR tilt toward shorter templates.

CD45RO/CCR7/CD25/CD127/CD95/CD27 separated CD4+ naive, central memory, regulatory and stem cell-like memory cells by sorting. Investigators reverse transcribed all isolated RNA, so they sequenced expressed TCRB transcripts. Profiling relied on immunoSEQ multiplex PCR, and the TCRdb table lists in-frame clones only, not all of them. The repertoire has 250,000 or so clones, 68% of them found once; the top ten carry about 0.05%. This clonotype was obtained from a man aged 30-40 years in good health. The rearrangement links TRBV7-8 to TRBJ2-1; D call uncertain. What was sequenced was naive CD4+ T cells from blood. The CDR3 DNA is TGTGCCAGCAGCTTGACTCCCAATGAGCAGTTCTTC. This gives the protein CASSLTPNEQFF. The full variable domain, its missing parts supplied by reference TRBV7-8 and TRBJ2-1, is GAGVSQSPRYKVAKRGQDVALRCDPISGHVSLFWYQQALGQGPEFLTYFQNEAQLDKSGLPSDRFFAERPEGSVSTLKIQRTQQEDSAVYLCASSLTPNEQFFGPGTRLTVL.